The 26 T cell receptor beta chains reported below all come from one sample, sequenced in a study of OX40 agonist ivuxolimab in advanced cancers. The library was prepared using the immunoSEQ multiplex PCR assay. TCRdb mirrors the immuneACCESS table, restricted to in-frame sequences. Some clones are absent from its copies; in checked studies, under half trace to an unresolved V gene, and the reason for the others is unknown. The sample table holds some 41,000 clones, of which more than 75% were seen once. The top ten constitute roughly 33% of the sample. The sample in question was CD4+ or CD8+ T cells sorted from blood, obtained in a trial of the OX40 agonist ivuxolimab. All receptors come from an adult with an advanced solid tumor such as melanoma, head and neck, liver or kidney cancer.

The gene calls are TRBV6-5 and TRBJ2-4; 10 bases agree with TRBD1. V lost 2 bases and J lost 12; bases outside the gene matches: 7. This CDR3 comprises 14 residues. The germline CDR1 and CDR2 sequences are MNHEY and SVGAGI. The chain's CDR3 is CASSYGGQGKRQYF. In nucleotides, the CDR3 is TGTGCCAGCAGTTACGGGGGACAGGGGAAACGTCAGTACTTC.

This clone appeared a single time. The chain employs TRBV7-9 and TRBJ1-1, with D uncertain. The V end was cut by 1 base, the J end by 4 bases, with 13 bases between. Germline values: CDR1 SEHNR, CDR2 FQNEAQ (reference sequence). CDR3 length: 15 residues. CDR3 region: CASSLEPPRFTEAFF. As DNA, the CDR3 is TGTGCCAGCAGCTTAGAACCCCCCCGATTCACTGAAGCTTTCTTT.

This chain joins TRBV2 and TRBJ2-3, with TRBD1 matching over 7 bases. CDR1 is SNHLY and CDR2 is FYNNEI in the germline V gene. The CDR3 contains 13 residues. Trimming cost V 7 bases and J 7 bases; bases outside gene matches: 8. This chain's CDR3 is CASKGQQLNTQYF. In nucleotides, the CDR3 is TGTGCCAGCAAGGGACAGCAGCTAAATACGCAGTATTTT.

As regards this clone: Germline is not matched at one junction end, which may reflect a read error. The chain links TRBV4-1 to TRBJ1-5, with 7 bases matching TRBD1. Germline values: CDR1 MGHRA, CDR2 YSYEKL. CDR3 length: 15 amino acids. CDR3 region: CASSQHRQGGSAPAF. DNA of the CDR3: TGCGCCAGCAGCCAACACCGACAGGGTGGTTCAGCCCCAGCATTT.

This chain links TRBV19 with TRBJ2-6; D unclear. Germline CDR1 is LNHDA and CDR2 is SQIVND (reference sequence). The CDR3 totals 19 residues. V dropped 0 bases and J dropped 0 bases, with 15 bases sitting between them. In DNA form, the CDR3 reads TGTGCCAGTAGTATAGATCGGCGGCAGGAGCCCTCTGGGGCCAACGTCCTGACTTTC. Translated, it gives CASSIDRRQEPSGANVLTF.

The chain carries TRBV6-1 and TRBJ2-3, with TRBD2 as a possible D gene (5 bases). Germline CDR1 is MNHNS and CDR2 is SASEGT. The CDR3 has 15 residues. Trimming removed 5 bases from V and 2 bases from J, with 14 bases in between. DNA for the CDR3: TGTGCCAGCAGTTCGGGAAGTACCTCCACAGATACGCAGTATTTT. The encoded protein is CASSSGSTSTDTQYF.

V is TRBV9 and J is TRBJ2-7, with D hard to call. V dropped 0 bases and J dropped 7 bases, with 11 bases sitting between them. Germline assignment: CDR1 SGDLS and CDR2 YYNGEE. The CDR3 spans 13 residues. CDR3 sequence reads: CASSVEGLGEQYF. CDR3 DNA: TGTGCCAGCAGCGTAGAAGGTCTCGGGGAGCAGTACTTC.

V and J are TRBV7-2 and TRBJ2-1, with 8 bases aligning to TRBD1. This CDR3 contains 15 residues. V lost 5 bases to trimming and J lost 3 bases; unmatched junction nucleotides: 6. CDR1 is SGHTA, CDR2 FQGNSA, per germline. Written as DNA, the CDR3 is TGTGCCAGCAGCGGAGACAGGGGACGCTACAATGAGCAGTTCTTC. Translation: CASSGDRGRYNEQFF.

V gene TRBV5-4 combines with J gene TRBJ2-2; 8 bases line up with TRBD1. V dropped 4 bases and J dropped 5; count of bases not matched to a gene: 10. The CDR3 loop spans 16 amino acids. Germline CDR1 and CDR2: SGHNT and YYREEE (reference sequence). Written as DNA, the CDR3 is TGTGCCAGCAGCACCCGGGACAGGTTATTGACCGGGGAGCTGTTTTTT. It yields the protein CASSTRDRLLTGELFF.

In DNA form, the CDR3 reads TGTGCCAGCGGGGACAGGCAAAGCAATCAGCCCCAGCATTTT. Translating gives CASGDRQSNQPQHF. The chain is built from TRBV6-1 and TRBJ1-5, with 8 bases fitting TRBD1. The germline V gene has CDR1 MNHNS and CDR2 SASEGT. CDR3 size: 14 residues. Trimming cost V 8 bases and J 1 base; bases outside gene matches: 4.

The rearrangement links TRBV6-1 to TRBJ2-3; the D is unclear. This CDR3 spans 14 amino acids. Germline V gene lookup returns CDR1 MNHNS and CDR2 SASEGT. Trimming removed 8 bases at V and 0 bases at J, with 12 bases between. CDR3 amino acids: CASVRVTSTDTQYF. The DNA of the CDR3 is TGTGCCAGCGTCCGGGTAACAAGCACAGATACGCAGTATTTT.

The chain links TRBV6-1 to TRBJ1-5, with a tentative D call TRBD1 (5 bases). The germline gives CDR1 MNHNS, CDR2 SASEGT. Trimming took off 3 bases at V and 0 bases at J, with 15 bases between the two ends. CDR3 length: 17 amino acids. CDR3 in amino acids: CASSEKGRIYSNQPQHF. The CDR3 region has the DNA TGTGCCAGCAGTGAGAAGGGACGGATCTATAGCAATCAGCCCCAGCATTTT.

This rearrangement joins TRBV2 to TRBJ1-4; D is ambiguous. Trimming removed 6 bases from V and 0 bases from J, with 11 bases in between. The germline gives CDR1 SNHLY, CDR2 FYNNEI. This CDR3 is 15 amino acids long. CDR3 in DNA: TGTGCCAGCAGGGAGGTCAGATCAACTAATGAAAAACTGTTTTTT. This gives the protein CASREVRSTNEKLFF.

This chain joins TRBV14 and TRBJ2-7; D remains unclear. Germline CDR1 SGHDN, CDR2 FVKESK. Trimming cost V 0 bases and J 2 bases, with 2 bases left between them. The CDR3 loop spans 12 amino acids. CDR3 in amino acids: CASSQDAYEQYF. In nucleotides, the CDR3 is TGTGCCAGCAGCCAAGACGCCTACGAGCAGTACTTC.

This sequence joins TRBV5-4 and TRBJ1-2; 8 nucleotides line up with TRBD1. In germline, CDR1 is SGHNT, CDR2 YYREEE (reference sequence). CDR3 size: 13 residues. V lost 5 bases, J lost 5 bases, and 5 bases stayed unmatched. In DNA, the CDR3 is TGTGCCAGCAGAATCGACAGGGGATATGGCTACACCTTC. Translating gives CASRIDRGYGYTF.

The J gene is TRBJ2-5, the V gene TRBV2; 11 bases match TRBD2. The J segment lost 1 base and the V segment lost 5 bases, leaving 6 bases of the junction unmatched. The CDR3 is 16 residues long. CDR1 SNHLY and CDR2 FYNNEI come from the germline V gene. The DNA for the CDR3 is TGTGCCAGCAGTCAGTACGGGACTAGCGGCCAAGAGACCCAGTACTTC. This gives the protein CASSQYGTSGQETQYF.

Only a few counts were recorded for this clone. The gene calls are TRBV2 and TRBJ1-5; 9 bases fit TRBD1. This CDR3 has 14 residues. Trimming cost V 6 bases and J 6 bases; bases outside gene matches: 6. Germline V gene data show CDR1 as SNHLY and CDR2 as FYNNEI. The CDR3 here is CASRTGGAVQPQHF. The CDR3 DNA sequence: TGTGCCAGCAGGACAGGGGGGGCGGTTCAGCCCCAGCATTTT.

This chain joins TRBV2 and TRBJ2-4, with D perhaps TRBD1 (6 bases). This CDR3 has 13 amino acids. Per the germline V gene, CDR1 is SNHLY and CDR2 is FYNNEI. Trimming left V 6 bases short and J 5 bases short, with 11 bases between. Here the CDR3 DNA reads TGTGCCAGCAGGTGGGGGCAGCAAAACATTCAGTACTTC. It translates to CASRWGQQNIQYF.

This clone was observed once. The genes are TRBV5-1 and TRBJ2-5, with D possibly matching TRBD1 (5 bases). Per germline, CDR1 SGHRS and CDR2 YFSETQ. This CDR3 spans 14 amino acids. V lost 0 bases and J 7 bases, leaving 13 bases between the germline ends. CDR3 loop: CASSLASGSGTQYF. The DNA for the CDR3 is TGCGCCAGCAGCTTGGCGTCAGGGTCGGGGACCCAGTACTTC. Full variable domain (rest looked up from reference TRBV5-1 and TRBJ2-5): KAGVTQTPRYLIKTRGQQVTLSCSPISGHRSVSWYQQTPGQGLQFLFEYFSETQRNKGNFPGRFSGRQFSNSRSEMNVSTLELGDSALYLCASSLASGSGTQYFGPGTRLLVL.

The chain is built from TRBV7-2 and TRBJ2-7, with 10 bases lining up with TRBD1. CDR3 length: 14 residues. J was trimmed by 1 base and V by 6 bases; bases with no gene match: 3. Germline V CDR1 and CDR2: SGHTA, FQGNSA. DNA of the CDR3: TGTGCCAGCAGTACGGGACAGGGGTCCTACGAGCAGTACTTC. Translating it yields CASSTGQGSYEQYF.

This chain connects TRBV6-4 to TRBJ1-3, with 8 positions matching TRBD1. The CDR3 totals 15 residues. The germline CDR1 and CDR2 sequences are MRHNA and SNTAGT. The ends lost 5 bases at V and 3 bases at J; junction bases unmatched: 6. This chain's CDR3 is CASSYNTGGGNTIYF. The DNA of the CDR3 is TGTGCCAGCAGTTACAACACAGGGGGTGGAAACACCATATATTTT.

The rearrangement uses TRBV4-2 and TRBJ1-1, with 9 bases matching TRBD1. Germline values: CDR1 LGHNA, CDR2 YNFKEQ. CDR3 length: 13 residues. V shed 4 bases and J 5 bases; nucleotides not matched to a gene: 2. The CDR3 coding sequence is TGTGCCAGCAGCCGAGGGACAGGGACTGAAGCTTTCTTT. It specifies CASSRGTGTEAFF.

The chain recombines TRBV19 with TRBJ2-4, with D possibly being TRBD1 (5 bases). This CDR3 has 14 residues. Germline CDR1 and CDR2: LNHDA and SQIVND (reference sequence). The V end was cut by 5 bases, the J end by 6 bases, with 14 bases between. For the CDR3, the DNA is TGTGCCAGTAGTGACAGCCCGGCCTTAAACATTCAGTACTTC. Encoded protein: CASSDSPALNIQYF.

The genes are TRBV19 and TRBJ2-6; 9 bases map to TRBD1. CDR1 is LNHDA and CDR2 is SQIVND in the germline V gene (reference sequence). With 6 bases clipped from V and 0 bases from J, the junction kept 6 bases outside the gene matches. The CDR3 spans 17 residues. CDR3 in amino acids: CASSRDRVASGANVLTF. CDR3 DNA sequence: TGTGCCAGTAGCCGGGACAGGGTTGCCTCTGGGGCCAACGTCCTGACTTTC.

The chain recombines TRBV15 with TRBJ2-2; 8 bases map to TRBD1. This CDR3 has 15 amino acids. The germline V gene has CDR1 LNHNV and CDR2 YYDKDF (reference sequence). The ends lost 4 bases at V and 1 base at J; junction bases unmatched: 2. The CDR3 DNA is TGTGCCACCAGCAAGGGACAGGTGAACACCGGGGAGCTGTTTTTT. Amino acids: CATSKGQVNTGELFF.

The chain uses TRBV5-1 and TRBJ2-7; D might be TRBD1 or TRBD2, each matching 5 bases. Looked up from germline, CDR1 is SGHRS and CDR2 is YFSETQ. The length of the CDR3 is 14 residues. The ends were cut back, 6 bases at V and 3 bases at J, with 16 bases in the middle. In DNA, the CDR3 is TGCGCCAGCAAAGTTGGTGAGGGGCTCTACGAGCAGTACTTC. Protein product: CASKVGEGLYEQYF.